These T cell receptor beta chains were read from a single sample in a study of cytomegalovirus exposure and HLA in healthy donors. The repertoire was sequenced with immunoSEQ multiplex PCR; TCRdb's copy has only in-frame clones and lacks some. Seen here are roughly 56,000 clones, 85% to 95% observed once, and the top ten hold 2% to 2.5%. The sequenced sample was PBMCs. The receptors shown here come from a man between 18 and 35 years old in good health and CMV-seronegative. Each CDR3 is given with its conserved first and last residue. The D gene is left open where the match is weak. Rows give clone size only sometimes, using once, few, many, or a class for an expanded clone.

CASSQILAATYNEQFF,TGTGCCAGCAGCCAGATACTAGCGGCTACTTACAATGAGCAGTTCTTC,TRBJ2-1,TRBV14,-,TRBD2
CASSFTGGTSTDTQYF,TGTGCCAGCAGCTTTACAGGGGGGACTAGCACAGATACGCAGTATTTT,TRBJ2-3,TRBV5-4,-,TRBD1
CASSNRGMLTKNIQYF,TGTGCCAGCAGTAACAGGGGTATGTTGACCAAAAACATTCAGTACTTC,TRBJ2-4,TRBV28,-,TRBD1
CAISGQGNQPQHF,TGTGCCATCAGCGGACAGGGAAATCAGCCCCAGCATTTT,TRBJ1-5,TRBV10-3,once,TRBD1
CATAGGSYEQYF,TGTGCCACGGCGGGAGGGAGCTACGAGCAGTACTTC,TRBJ2-7,TRBV6-5,-,TRBD2
CAWSSYGVGWSLDTGELFF,TGTGCCTGGAGTTCCTACGGGGTGGGTTGGTCATTGGACACCGGGGAGCTGTTTTTT,TRBJ2-2,TRBV30,-,-
CASSLSGSMNTEAFF,TGTGCCAGCAGCTTGAGCGGCAGTATGAACACTGAAGCTTTCTTT,TRBJ1-1,TRBV5-4,-,-
CASSIHTSGVHQFF,TGTGCCAGTAGTATCCATACTAGCGGAGTTCACCAGTTCTTC,TRBJ2-1,TRBV19,-,TRBD2
CAWNLGQASLYGYTF,TGTGCCTGGAACCTTGGACAGGCGAGCCTCTATGGCTACACCTTC,TRBJ1-2,TRBV30,-,TRBD1
CAISSTGLPSDEQYF,TGTGCCATCAGCTCCACAGGCCTACCCTCCGACGAGCAGTACTTC,TRBJ2-7,TRBV10-3,-,-
CASSLRAGDTGELFF,TGTGCCAGCAGCTTAAGGGCAGGGGACACCGGGGAGCTGTTTTTT,TRBJ2-2,TRBV11-3,-,-
CASSSDTGELFF,TGTGCCAGCAGCTCCGACACCGGGGAGCTGTTTTTT,TRBJ2-2,TRBV7-3,-,-
CASSPTGNNEKLFF,TGTGCCAGCTCACCGACAGGGAATAATGAAAAACTGTTTTTT,TRBJ1-4,TRBV18,-,TRBD1
CASTMRAPGQVPGELFF,TGCGCCAGCACTATGAGGGCACCGGGACAGGTCCCCGGGGAGCTGTTTTTT,TRBJ2-2,TRBV5-1,-,TRBD1
CASTPGQGPRPYNEQFF,TGTGCCAGTACCCCGGGACAGGGTCCTCGCCCCTACAATGAGCAGTTCTTC,TRBJ2-1,TRBV19,-,TRBD1
CASSSGQGDEQYF,TGCGCCAGCAGCTCCGGACAGGGGGACGAGCAGTACTTC,TRBJ2-7,TRBV5-1,-,TRBD1
CAWSDPRFHNEQFF,TGTGCCTGGAGTGATCCGCGGTTTCACAATGAGCAGTTCTTC,TRBJ2-1,TRBV30,-,-
CASSADRVREQYF,TGTGCCAGCAGCGCTGACAGGGTTAGAGAGCAGTACTTC,TRBJ2-5,TRBV5-4,-,TRBD1
CASSWREGRRYEQYF,TGTGCCAGCAGTTGGAGGGAGGGCCGTAGGTACGAGCAGTACTTC,TRBJ2-7,TRBV6-5,-,TRBD2
CASSWTDDYGYTF,TGTGCCAGCAGCTGGACAGACGATTATGGCTACACCTTC,TRBJ1-2,TRBV7-2,-,-
CASSRDTSYGYTF,TGTGCCAGTAGTAGGGACACCTCGTATGGCTACACCTTC,TRBJ1-2,TRBV19,-,-
CASSLAGRFTDTQYF,TGCGCCAGCAGCTTAGCGGGCCGATTCACAGATACGCAGTATTTT,TRBJ2-3,TRBV5-1,-,-